Described below is a single T cell receptor beta chain sequence and its context. The CDR3 sequence is 16 residues long. Germline V gene sequence: CDR1 SGHRS, CDR2 YFSETQ. V trimming: 3 bases; J trimming: 5 bases; junction bases outside the gene matches: 7. These data come from a study of OX40 agonist ivuxolimab in advanced cancers. TCRdb's copy holds only in-frame clones and misses some; the assay was immunoSEQ multiplex PCR. Of about 95,000 clones in the sample, approximately 85% were seen once. This sample comprised CD4+ or CD8+ T cells sorted from blood, obtained in a trial of the OX40 agonist ivuxolimab. The chain couples TRBV5-1 to TRBJ2-1, with 11 bases identical to TRBD2. The receptor's source is an adult with an advanced solid tumor such as melanoma, head and neck, liver or kidney cancer. CDR3 residues: CASSSDAGLADNEQFF. CDR3 sequence (DNA): TGCGCCAGCAGCTCTGACGCGGGACTAGCGGACAATGAGCAGTTCTTC.